Listed below are T cell receptor beta chains from one sample, sequenced in a study of T cell repertoires in cytomegalovirus infection. Their specific antigens are unknown. From the reads, TCRdb called clonotypes with MiXCR, one entry per CDR3 protein. The repertoire holds some 590,000 distinct CDR3 sequences, about 40% seen once, with 48% in the top ten. The sample was cultured PBMCs, taken from culture after CMV antigen stimulation. These receptors originate from a human donor in good health (CMV status not recorded). Some clones in this sample may be carry-over from other donors' samples. Both conserved end residues are trimmed from each CDR3. The order of the fields is J gene, V gene, CDR3 protein.

TRBJ1-4	TRBV20-1	SARDSQVLNEKLF
TRBJ2-6	TRBV19	ASKEQPGANVLT
TRBJ1-2	TRBV27	ASSSVPQNYGYT
TRBJ2-1	TRBV20-1	SARVVPLSYNEQF
TRBJ2-7	TRBV7-2	ASTPQLQNEQY
TRBJ2-1	TRBV7-2	ASSLVAGGRYNEQF
TRBJ2-5	TRBV7-2	ASSAPWGGGGQETQY
TRBJ1-1	TRBV4-1	ASSPLAIVHRGREDTEAF
TRBJ2-3	TRBV20-1	SVSVTSTDTQY
TRBJ2-1	TRBV6-2/TRBV6-3	ASSGTSLPYNEQF
TRBJ2-1	TRBV20-1	SARDPTGRHEQF
TRBJ2-7	TRBV10-3	AISAGGDEQY
TRBJ1-4	TRBV25-1	ASSEFRQAYEKLF
TRBJ1-1	TRBV5-6	ASSQLGTTSTEAF
TRBJ2-5	TRBV7-2	ASSGPTSRWETQY
TRBJ1-1	TRBV12-3/TRBV12-4	ASKGSLGAF
TRBJ2-7	TRBV7-2	ASSPPGTSTEQY
TRBJ1-1	TRBV5-1	ASSLEGGANTEAF
TRBJ1-4	TRBV10-2	AGIGQTKLF